The source of this TCR beta chain is a study of CD8+CD57+ T cells in acquired aplastic anemia. Study as a whole: Isolated CD4+ and CD8+ cells, once sorted, yielded DNA averaging about 3 ug. Some 10 million reads were obtained on average for healthy donor CD4+ cells. General study findings and limits: Between patients and controls, CD8+ Simpson's diversity did not vary significantly. Fewer than 35 sequences, all CD8+ CDR3, were shared between patients and controls.

Using genomic DNA as the template, TCR beta VDJ and CDR3 profiling was carried out. MiXCR was run by TCRdb on the reads, yielding one entry per CDR3 protein. The table has hundreds of thousands of distinct CDR3 sequences, just under 70% seen once; the top ten hold under 4.5%. This clonotype was seen ten or more times. Its target is not known. Per the germline V gene, CDR1 is SGDLS and CDR2 is YYNGEE. The CDR3 sequence is 15 residues long. V lost 1 base, J lost 4 bases, and 13 bases lay in between. The source material was sorted CD4+, CD8+, or CD8+CD57+ T cells (not recorded which) from PBMCs. The rearrangement uses TRBV9 and TRBJ2-3; maybe TRBD2 (6 bases). The receptor was isolated from a human donor in good health, serving as a control. In DNA, the CDR3 is TGTGCCAGCAGCGTATGGCGGGGTGGAGCAGATACGCAGTATTTT. This translates into CASSVWRGGADTQYF.